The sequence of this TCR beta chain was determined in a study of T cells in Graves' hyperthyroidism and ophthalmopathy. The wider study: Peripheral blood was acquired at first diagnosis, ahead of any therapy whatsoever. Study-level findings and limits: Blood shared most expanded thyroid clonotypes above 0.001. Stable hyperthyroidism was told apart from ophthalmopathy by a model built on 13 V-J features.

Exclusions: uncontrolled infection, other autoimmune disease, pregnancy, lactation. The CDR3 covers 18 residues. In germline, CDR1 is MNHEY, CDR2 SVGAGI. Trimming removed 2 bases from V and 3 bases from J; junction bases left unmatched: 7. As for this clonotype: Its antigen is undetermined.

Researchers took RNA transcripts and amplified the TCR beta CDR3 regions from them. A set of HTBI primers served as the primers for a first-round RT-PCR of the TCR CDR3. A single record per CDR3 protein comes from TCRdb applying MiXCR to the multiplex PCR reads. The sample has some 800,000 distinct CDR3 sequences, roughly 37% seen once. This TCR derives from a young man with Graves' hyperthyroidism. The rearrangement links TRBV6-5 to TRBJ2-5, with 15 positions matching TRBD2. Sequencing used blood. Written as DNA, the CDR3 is TGTGCCAGCAGTTACGCGGGACTAGCGGGAGGACCTGAAGAGACCCAGTACTTC. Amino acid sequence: CASSYAGLAGGPEETQYF.